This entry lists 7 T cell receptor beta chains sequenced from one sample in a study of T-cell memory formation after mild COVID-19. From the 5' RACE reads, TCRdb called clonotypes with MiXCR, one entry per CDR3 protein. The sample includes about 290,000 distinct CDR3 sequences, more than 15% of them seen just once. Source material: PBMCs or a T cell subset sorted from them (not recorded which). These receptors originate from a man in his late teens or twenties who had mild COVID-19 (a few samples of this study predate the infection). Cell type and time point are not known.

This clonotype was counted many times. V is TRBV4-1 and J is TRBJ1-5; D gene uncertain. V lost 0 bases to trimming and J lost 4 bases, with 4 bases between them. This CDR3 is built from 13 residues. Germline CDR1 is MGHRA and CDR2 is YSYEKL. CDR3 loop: CASSQDRNQPQHF. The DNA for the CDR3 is TGCGCCAGCAGCCAAGACAGGAATCAGCCCCAGCATTTT.

In DNA, the CDR3 is TGTGCCAGCAGCCAAGAGATCGGGACACTGTTGCGGAACACCATATATTTT. This translates into CASSQEIGTLLRNTIYF. This chain uses TRBV14 with TRBJ1-3; D may be TRBD1 (6 bases). Trimming took off 0 bases at V and 7 bases at J, with 19 bases between the two ends. The CDR3 sequence is 17 residues long. Germline values: CDR1 SGHDN, CDR2 FVKESK. The full variable domain, in which reference TRBV14 and TRBJ1-3 provide the parts outside the CDR3, is EAGVTQFPSHSVIEKGQTVTLRCDPISGHDNLYWYRRVMGKEIKFLLHFVKESKQDESGMPNNRFLAERTGGTYSTLKVQPAELEDSGVYFCASSQEIGTLLRNTIYFGEGSWLTVV.

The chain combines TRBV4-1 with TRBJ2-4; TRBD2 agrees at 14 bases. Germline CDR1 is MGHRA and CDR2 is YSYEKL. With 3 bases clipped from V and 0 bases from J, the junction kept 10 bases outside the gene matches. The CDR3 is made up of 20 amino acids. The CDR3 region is CASSHFVTSGGAIAKNIQYF. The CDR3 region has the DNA TGCGCCAGCAGCCACTTCGTGACTAGCGGGGGGGCCATAGCCAAAAACATTCAGTACTTC.

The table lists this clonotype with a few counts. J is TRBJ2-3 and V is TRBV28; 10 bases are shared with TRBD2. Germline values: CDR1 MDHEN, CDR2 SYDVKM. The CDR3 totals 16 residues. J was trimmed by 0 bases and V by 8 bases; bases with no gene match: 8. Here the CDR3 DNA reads TGTGCCAGCCTTCCTAGCGGGGGCATTAGCACAGATACGCAGTATTTT. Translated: CASLPSGGISTDTQYF. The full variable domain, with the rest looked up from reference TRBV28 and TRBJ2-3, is DVKVTQSSRYLVKRTGEKVFLECVQDMDHENMFWYRQDPGLGLRLIYFSYDVKMKEKGDIPEGYSVSREKKERFSLILESASTNQTSMYLCASLPSGGISTDTQYFGPGTRLTVL.

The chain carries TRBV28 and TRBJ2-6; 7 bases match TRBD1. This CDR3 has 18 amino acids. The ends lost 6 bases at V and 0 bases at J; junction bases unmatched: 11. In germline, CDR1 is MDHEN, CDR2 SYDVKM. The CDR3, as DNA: TGTGCCAGCAGCCCCGCGGAACAGGGGTCCTCTGGGGCCAACGTCCTGACTTTC. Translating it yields CASSPAEQGSSGANVLTF.

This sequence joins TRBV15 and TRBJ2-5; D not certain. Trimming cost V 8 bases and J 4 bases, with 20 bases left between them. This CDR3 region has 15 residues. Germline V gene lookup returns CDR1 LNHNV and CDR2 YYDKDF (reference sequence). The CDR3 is CATGESKTAGETQYF. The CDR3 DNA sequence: TGTGCCACCGGAGAATCAAAGACCGCCGGAGAGACCCAGTACTTC.

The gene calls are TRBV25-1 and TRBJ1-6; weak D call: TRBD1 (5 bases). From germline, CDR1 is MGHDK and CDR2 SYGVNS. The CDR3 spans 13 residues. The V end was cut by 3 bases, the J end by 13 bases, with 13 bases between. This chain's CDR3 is CASSETAVRPLHF. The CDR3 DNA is TGTGCCAGCAGTGAGACAGCCGTTAGGCCCCTCCACTTT.